This T cell receptor (beta chain) emerged from a study of cytomegalovirus exposure and HLA in healthy donors. Study outcomes and limitations: A later analysis reportedly identified an Asian-associated ancestry cluster as carrying fewer N-insertions than the roughly 670-donor mean. TCR beta sequences reportedly predicted most subjects' HLA-A and HLA-B alleles accurately.

60 Vbeta and 13 Jbeta primers were used in PCR. Some clones are missing from TCRdb's copy, which holds only in-frame ones; the method was immunoSEQ multiplex PCR. The sample lists 120,000 or so clones; roughly 71% were seen once. About this clone itself: Its antigen is not known.

Sequences were obtained from PBMCs. The TCR was taken from a woman aged 45-59 years in good health and CMV-seropositive.

CDR3 residues: CASSLTSLGGSYNEQFF. The CDR3, as DNA: TGTGCCAGCAGCTTGACTTCTCTCGGCGGCTCCTACAATGAGCAGTTCTTC. The chain carries TRBV5-8 and TRBJ2-1, with D unclear. The germline CDR1 and CDR2 sequences are SGHTS and YDEGEE. With 1 base removed from V and 0 bases from J, the gap between germline ends came to 14 bases. This CDR3 spans 17 amino acids.